These 28 T cell receptor beta chains originate from one sample sequenced in a study of identical twins (dated by TCRdb to the mid-2010s). Libraries were made using 5' RACE. The sequencer listed for this sample is Illumina HiSeq 2000. TCRdb trimmed public reads at Q25 via fastp, called clones via MiXCR and kept in-frame beta chains. Entries are consolidated by CDR3 protein sequence, retaining the most common genes and DNA. Recorded for this sample are around 240,000 distinct CDR3 sequences; under 12% of them occurred a single time. The top ten clonotypes cover 10% of the sample. The source material was memory T cells sorted from blood. This specimen's cell subset or site label, per the study, means: CD45RO+ enriched T cells. Receptors originate from a man aged 50-59 years in good health.

This clonotype was observed at least ten times. V gene TRBV10-3 combines with J gene TRBJ2-2, with D unresolved. This CDR3 is 12 amino acids long. Germline V gene lookup returns CDR1 ENHRY and CDR2 SYGVKD. V dropped 6 bases and J dropped 7 bases, with 9 bases sitting between them. The CDR3 loop is CAIRARGGELFF. CDR3 sequence (DNA): TGTGCCATCAGGGCCCGCGGCGGGGAGCTGTTTTTT.

This clonotype appeared many times. The gene calls are TRBV12-3 or TRBV12-4 and TRBJ1-6, with TRBD1 identical over 8 bases. Germline trimming cut 6 bases from V and 10 bases from J; bases unmatched to any gene: 14. This CDR3 spans 16 amino acids. The CDR3 DNA reads TGTGCCAGCAGCGCGACAGGGGTTGCATTTGGGTCACCCCTCCACTTT. This translates into CASSATGVAFGSPLHF.

This clonotype showed up many times. The chain joins TRBV3-1 to TRBJ2-7; TRBD1 matches 7 bases. The length of the CDR3 is 13 residues. Germline lookup yields CDR1 LGHDT and CDR2 YNNKEL (reference sequence). Unmatched junction bases numbered 7, after V lost 2 bases and J lost 9 bases. The CDR3 DNA follows: TGTGCCAGCAGCCAACCAAGGGGGCGCGCGCAGTACTTC. Translating it yields CASSQPRGRAQYF.

The table lists this clonotype with many counts. The gene calls are TRBV5-1 and TRBJ2-7, with TRBD2 as a possible D gene (6 bases). V lost 2 bases, J lost 3 bases, and 12 bases lay in between. Germline V gene sequence: CDR1 SGHRS, CDR2 YFSETQ. The CDR3 sequence is 14 residues long. As DNA, the CDR3 is TGCGCCAGCAGCTTTCAGCGGGCCGACTACGAGCAGTACTTC. Translating gives CASSFQRADYEQYF.

The CDR3 nucleotides read TGTGCCATCAGTGAGAGGTCGAGCTCCTATAATTCACCCCTCCACTTT. This translates into CAISERSSSYNSPLHF. The V gene is TRBV10-3, the J gene TRBJ1-6; D unresolved. The CDR3 is made up of 16 amino acids. V lost 2 bases, J lost 0 bases, and 8 bases lay in between. Germline V lookup: CDR1 ENHRY, CDR2 SYGVKD.

V usage is TRBV7-3 and J usage is TRBJ2-1; possibly TRBD1 or TRBD2 for D (5 bases each). CDR3 length equals 15 residues. V lost 5 bases to trimming and J lost 5 bases, with 16 bases between them. Germline CDR1 is SGHTA and CDR2 is FQGTGA. The CDR3 sequence: CASSPRGGANNEQFF. The CDR3 DNA is TGTGCCAGCAGCCCCCGTGGGGGAGCTAACAATGAGCAGTTCTTC.

This clonotype turned up a few times. CDR3 region: CASRPGQGASNSPLHF. The DNA for the CDR3 is TGTGCCAGCAGACCGGGACAGGGGGCTTCTAATTCACCCCTCCACTTT. The chain uses TRBV6-2 or TRBV6-3 and TRBJ1-6; 12 bases agree with TRBD1. The CDR3 spans 16 residues. Germline V gene sequence: CDR1 MNHEY, CDR2 SVGEGT. V was pared by 6 bases and J by 6 bases, with 6 bases of the junction left unmatched.

This clonotype appeared many times. This chain uses TRBV12-3 or TRBV12-4 with TRBJ1-5, with D perhaps TRBD1 (6 bases). V gave up 6 bases and J gave up 1 base, with 10 bases separating them. The CDR3 extends over 14 amino acids. CDR3 in amino acids: CASRDGQSNQPQHF. DNA for the CDR3: TGTGCCAGCAGGGATGGACAGAGCAATCAGCCCCAGCATTTT.

The rearrangement uses TRBV20-1 and TRBJ2-2; TRBD2 matches 8 bases. Germline V CDR1 and CDR2: DFQATT, SNEGSKA (reference sequence). This CDR3 comprises 15 residues. DNA for the CDR3: TGCAGCCCTAGCCCTATGCGGGGGGACACCGGGGAGCTGTTTTTT. Its protein product is CSPSPMRGDTGELFF.

This clonotype was seen at least ten times. The chain has TRBV6-5 and TRBJ2-1; a possible D gene is TRBD2 (6 bases). CDR1 is MNHEY, CDR2 SVGAGI, per germline. The CDR3 sequence is 15 residues long. Between the trimmed V and J ends, which lost 0 bases and 0 bases, there was a span of 6 bases. CDR3 loop: CASSYSGGSYNEQFF. CDR3 bases: TGTGCCAGCAGTTACTCGGGGGGCTCCTACAATGAGCAGTTCTTC.

The gene calls are TRBV7-9 and TRBJ1-2; D not certain. The V end lost 1 base, the J end lost 2 bases, and 5 bases lay between the germline ends. Looked up from germline, CDR1 is SEHNR and CDR2 is FQNEAQ (reference sequence). The CDR3 is 13 residues long. CDR3 DNA: TGTGCCAGCAGCTTAGGCGACAACTATGGCTACACCTTC. As protein: CASSLGDNYGYTF.

This clonotype was seen more than once but under ten times. The chain carries TRBV20-1 and TRBJ2-5; 8 bases align to TRBD2. Germline CDR1 is DFQATT and CDR2 is SNEGSKA (reference sequence). This CDR3 comprises 14 residues. The ends lost 2 bases at V and 5 bases at J; junction bases unmatched: 7. CDR3 protein: CSARKAGVVETQYF. The CDR3 DNA follows: TGCAGTGCTAGAAAAGCGGGAGTGGTGGAGACCCAGTACTTC.

This clonotype was observed many times. The chain has TRBV20-1 and TRBJ2-7, with 7 bases identical to TRBD1. Trimming removed 7 bases from V and 6 bases from J; junction bases left unmatched: 12. Germline-derived CDR1 and CDR2 are DFQATT and SNEGSKA (reference sequence). This CDR3 is built from 13 residues. The CDR3 spells CSEGALVMGEQYF. CDR3 nucleotide sequence: TGCAGTGAGGGGGCTCTCGTCATGGGCGAGCAGTACTTC.

This chain uses TRBV6-1 with TRBJ2-7; no reliable D call. The CDR3 sequence is 12 residues long. The germline CDR1 and CDR2 sequences are MNHNS and SASEGT. V gave up 6 bases and J gave up 9 bases, with 15 bases separating them. The CDR3 loop is CASSKDTTRQYF. DNA for the CDR3: TGTGCCAGCAGCAAGGATACTACGAGGCAGTACTTC.

V gene TRBV27 combines with J gene TRBJ2-7, with D perhaps TRBD1 or TRBD2 (5 bases each). CDR3 size: 13 residues. Deletions cut 7 bases from V and 5 bases from J, with 15 bases between. Germline V gene sequence: CDR1 MNHEY, CDR2 SMNVEV (reference sequence). This CDR3 reads CASTSSPGHEQYF. CDR3 nucleotides: TGTGCCAGCACTAGCTCTCCGGGGCACGAGCAGTACTTC.

The rearrangement links TRBV5-5 to TRBJ1-2; D is undetermined. Per the germline V gene, CDR1 is SGHKS and CDR2 is YYEKEE (reference sequence). The V gene lost 0 bases and the J gene lost 7 bases, with 16 bases spanning the gap. This CDR3 has 15 residues. CDR3 DNA sequence: TGTGCCAGCAGCTTGGCTCAGCAAAGTCCTTTTGGCTACACCTTC. Translation gives CASSLAQQSPFGYTF.

This clonotype was observed many times. CDR3 sequence (DNA): TGTGCCAGCAGAGCCGGGACAGGGGTAAATGAGCAGTTCTTC. Its translation is CASRAGTGVNEQFF. The rearrangement joins TRBV27 to TRBJ2-1; 10 nucleotides line up with TRBD1. After removal of 6 bases from V and 7 bases from J, the junction contained 6 bases not matched to a gene. Germline CDR1 and CDR2: MNHEY and SMNVEV (reference sequence). The CDR3 is 14 residues long.

Turning to this clonotype: Here the CDR3 omits its conserved ending phenylalanine or tryptophan, so a read error is the likely source. The chain has TRBV6-5 and TRBJ1-6; 9 bases fit TRBD1. The CDR3 has 15 amino acids. Germline CDR1 MNHEY, CDR2 SVGAGI. J lost 5 bases, V lost 2 bases, and 1 base had no gene match. This CDR3 reads CASSYGDRDNSPLHL. The CDR3 coding sequence is TGTGCCAGCAGTTACGGGGACAGGGATAATTCACCCCTCCACCTT.

At least ten counts were recorded for this clonotype. This chain uses TRBV20-1 with TRBJ1-5; D uncertain. CDR1 DFQATT and CDR2 SNEGSKA come from the germline V gene (reference sequence). Trimming pared 1 base from V and 2 bases from J, leaving 9 bases between. CDR3 size: 14 residues. The CDR3 nucleotides read TGCAGTGCTAGAGGCGTTATTGGCAATCAGCCCCAGCATTTT. Its protein is CSARGVIGNQPQHF.

Points on this clonotype: Relative to the germline gene, one junction end is altered; a read error may explain this. This chain's CDR3 is CASTAGGPTGELFF. The CDR3 DNA is TGTGCTAGCACCGCAGGGGGCCCCACCGGGGAGCTGTTTTTT. The chain carries TRBV7-7 and TRBJ2-2; 8 nucleotides agree with TRBD1. Germline assignment: CDR1 SSHAT and CDR2 FNYEAQ (reference sequence). The CDR3 has 14 amino acids.

This clonotype has a count of ten or more. The chain joins TRBV12-3 or TRBV12-4 to TRBJ1-1, with a weak D call TRBD1 (5 bases). The CDR3 is 13 residues long. Trimming took off 4 bases at V and 5 bases at J, with 11 bases between the two ends. CDR3: CASSYGGITEAFF. CDR3 DNA sequence: TGTGCCAGCAGTTATGGGGGGATTACTGAAGCTTTCTTT.

This clonotype has ten or more counts. This chain uses TRBV4-3 with TRBJ2-7; TRBD2 agrees at 11 bases. Per the germline V gene, CDR1 is LGHNA and CDR2 is YSLEER. The CDR3 is 15 residues long. Trimming removed 1 base from V and 3 bases from J; junction bases left unmatched: 2. CDR3 residues: CASSQGTSGYYEQYF. CDR3 DNA sequence: TGCGCCAGCAGCCAAGGGACTAGCGGGTACTACGAGCAGTACTTC.

This clonotype was recorded at least ten times. V gene TRBV24-1 combines with J gene TRBJ1-5; D perhaps matches TRBD1 (5 bases). V was cut by 8 bases and J by 2 bases, with 15 bases left in between. The CDR3 sequence is 15 residues long. The V gene's germline CDR1 is KGHDR and CDR2 SFDVKD. The CDR3 sequence is CATKAGGYGNQPQHF. CDR3 in DNA: TGTGCCACCAAAGCGGGGGGGTACGGCAATCAGCCCCAGCATTTT.

The chain employs TRBV7-9 and TRBJ1-2; 8 bases align to TRBD1. CDR3 length: 14 residues. After removal of 5 bases from V and 7 bases from J, the junction contained 9 bases not matched to a gene. Germline loops: CDR1 SEHNR, CDR2 FQNEAQ (reference sequence). CDR3 region: CASSIDRGLGGYTF. The CDR3 DNA is TGTGCCAGCAGCATAGACAGGGGTCTGGGTGGCTACACCTTC. The variable domain in full, with the rest retrieved from reference TRBV7-9 and TRBJ1-2, is DTGVSQNPRHKITKRGQNVTFRCDPISEHNRLYWYRQTLGQGPEFLTYFQNEAQLEKSRLLSDRFSAERPKGSFSTLEIQRTEQGDSAMYLCASSIDRGLGGYTFGSGTRLTVV.

This chain links TRBV7-6 with TRBJ2-5; D is ambiguous. The CDR3 spans 13 residues. The V end was cut by 1 base, the J end by 4 bases, with 7 bases between. The germline V gene encodes CDR1 SGHVS and CDR2 FNYEAQ. CDR3 amino acids: CASSLGSRETQYF. The CDR3 DNA sequence: TGTGCCAGCAGCTTAGGCTCCCGAGAGACCCAGTACTTC. The variable domain in full, completed from reference TRBV7-6 and TRBJ2-5, reads GAGVSQSPRYKVTKRGQDVALRCDPISGHVSLYWYRQALGQGPEFLTYFNYEAQQDKSGLPNDRFSAERPEGSISTLTIQRTEQRDSAMYRCASSLGSRETQYFGPGTRLLVL.

This clonotype was picked up a small number of times. This chain connects TRBV6-2 or TRBV6-3 to TRBJ2-7, with D tentatively TRBD1 or TRBD2 (5 bases each). V lost 4 bases and J 2 bases, leaving 12 bases between the germline ends. Germline CDR1 is MNHEY and CDR2 is SVGEGT. CDR3 size: 14 residues. In DNA form, the CDR3 reads TGTGCCAGCAGTTTCCGGGACGGGCCCTACGAGCAGTACTTC. Translation: CASSFRDGPYEQYF.

CDR3 amino acids: CAGRLAGSYNEQFF. CDR3 nucleotides: TGTGCCGGCCGCCTAGCGGGCTCCTACAATGAGCAGTTCTTC. This rearrangement joins TRBV6-1 to TRBJ2-1; 8 positions agree with TRBD2. Germline trimming cut 11 bases from V and 0 bases from J; bases unmatched to any gene: 6. The germline V gene encodes CDR1 MNHNS and CDR2 SASEGT. The CDR3 spans 14 residues.

This clonotype appeared a few times. The CDR3 loop is CASSFNSGKETQYF. CDR3 nucleotide sequence: TGTGCCAGCAGCTTCAATAGCGGAAAAGAGACCCAGTACTTC. The chain carries TRBV7-2 and TRBJ2-5; maybe TRBD2 (6 bases). The V gene's germline CDR1 is SGHTA and CDR2 FQGNSA. The CDR3 contains 14 residues. V gave up 3 bases and J gave up 3 bases, with 11 bases separating them. Together with reference TRBV7-2 and TRBJ2-5, the CDR3 gives the full variable domain: GAGVSQSPSNKVTEKGKDVELRCDPISGHTALYWYRQSLGQGLEFLIYFQGNSAPDKSGLPSDRFSAERTGGSVSTLTIQRTQQEDSAVYLCASSFNSGKETQYFGPGTRLLVL.